This entry lists 26 T cell receptor beta chains sequenced from one sample in a study of somatic mutations in cytotoxic T cells in rheumatoid arthritis. The data were produced by immunoSEQ multiplex PCR, yet TCRdb's version contains in-frame clones alone and is incomplete. The table lists approximately 18,000 clones, 80% to 90% of them singletons. The sequencing sample was made of CD8+ T cells sorted from blood. These receptors all stem from a man in his forties in good health.

V usage is TRBV7-2 and J usage is TRBJ2-7, with a tentative D call TRBD1 (6 bases). V lost 5 bases and J 6 bases, leaving 17 bases between the germline ends. CDR3 length: 14 residues. Germline CDR1 reads SGHTA; CDR2 reads FQGNSA. The CDR3 loop reads CASSPYKQGREQYF. The CDR3 coding sequence is TGTGCCAGCAGCCCGTATAAACAGGGCCGCGAGCAGTACTTC.

The chain recombines TRBV6-5 with TRBJ2-5, with 12 bases matching TRBD1. The germline V gene encodes CDR1 MNHEY and CDR2 SVGAGI. CDR3 length equals 15 residues. V was pared by 6 bases and J by 5 bases, with 7 bases of the junction left unmatched. The CDR3 spells CASSSGQGAEETQYF. The CDR3 bases are TGTGCCAGCAGCTCGGGACAGGGGGCTGAGGAGACCCAGTACTTC.

The chain combines TRBV25-1 with TRBJ1-1; D is possibly TRBD1 (5 bases). V lost 3 bases and J 6 bases, leaving 11 bases between the germline ends. CDR3 size: 13 residues. Per the germline V gene, CDR1 is MGHDK and CDR2 is SYGVNS. CDR3 in amino acids: CASSDREGPEAFF. The CDR3 bases are TGTGCCAGCAGTGACAGGGAGGGTCCTGAAGCTTTCTTT. The full variable domain, rest sourced from reference TRBV25-1 and TRBJ1-1, is EADIYQTPRYLVIGTGKKITLECSQTMGHDKMYWYQQDPGMELHLIHYSYGVNSTEKGDLSSESTVSRIRTEHFPLTLESARPSHTSQYLCASSDREGPEAFFGQGTRLTVV.

In its sample, this clone was seen once. The chain recombines TRBV10-2 with TRBJ2-7; D unclear. This CDR3 contains 11 residues. V gave up 4 bases and J gave up 5 bases, with 6 bases separating them. CDR1 is WSHSY, CDR2 SAAADI, per germline. This CDR3 reads CASSVTHEQYF. CDR3 bases: TGCGCCAGCAGTGTTACACACGAGCAGTACTTC.

V usage is TRBV5-6 and J usage is TRBJ2-5; 7 nucleotides align to TRBD1. The germline V gene has CDR1 SGHDT and CDR2 YYEEEE. The length of the CDR3 is 15 residues. With V trimmed by 3 bases and J by 2 bases, 7 bases remained unmatched. This chain's CDR3 is CASSSLPDRQETQYF. The CDR3 coding sequence is TGTGCCAGCAGCTCCCTACCGGACAGGCAAGAGACCCAGTACTTC. The whole variable domain, remainder taken from reference TRBV5-6 and TRBJ2-5, is DAGVTQSPTHLIKTRGQQVTLRCSPKSGHDTVSWYQQALGQGPQFIFQYYEEEERQRGNFPDRFSGHQFPNYSSELNVNALLLGDSALYLCASSSLPDRQETQYFGPGTRLLVL.

V and J are TRBV9 and TRBJ2-1, with D possibly TRBD2 on 5 matching bases. The CDR3 has 15 amino acids. Germline values: CDR1 SGDLS, CDR2 YYNGEE. V was cut by 0 bases and J by 8 bases, with 15 bases left in between. The CDR3 sequence: CASSVDEREMHEQFF. Here the CDR3 DNA reads TGTGCCAGCAGCGTAGATGAGAGGGAGATGCATGAGCAGTTCTTC. The entire variable domain, with the rest obtained from reference TRBV9 and TRBJ2-1, is as follows: DSGVTQTPKHLITATGQRVTLRCSPRSGDLSVYWYQQSLDQGLQFLIQYYNGEERAKGNILERFSAQQFPDLHSELNLSSLELGDSALYFCASSVDEREMHEQFFGPGTRLTVL.

The chain recombines TRBV5-5 with TRBJ2-5, with D possibly TRBD1 on 6 matching bases. CDR1 and CDR2 (germline): SGHKS, YYEKEE (reference sequence). V shed 3 bases and J shed 1 base, with 16 bases lying between them. This CDR3 has 16 residues. As DNA, the CDR3 is TGTGCCAGCAGCTCGCAACCGGGACATATCCAAGAGACCCAGTACTTC. Its translation: CASSSQPGHIQETQYF. Filled out from reference TRBV5-5 and TRBJ2-5, the complete variable domain reads DAGVTQSPTHLIKTRGQQVTLRCSPISGHKSVSWYQQVLGQGPQFIFQYYEKEERGRGNFPDRFSARQFPNYSSELNVNALLLGDSALYLCASSSQPGHIQETQYFGPGTRLLVL.

The gene calls are TRBV9 and TRBJ1-2; D remains ambiguous. V was clipped by 4 bases and J by 10 bases, with 20 bases between them. In germline, CDR1 is SGDLS, CDR2 YYNGEE. The CDR3 totals 14 residues. The CDR3, as DNA: TGTGCCAGCAGCCCTGGCCCTGGGTGGAGGGACTACACCTTC. Translating it yields CASSPGPGWRDYTF.

V gene TRBV19 combines with J gene TRBJ2-7; the D is unclear. The CDR3 totals 14 residues. Germline V lookup: CDR1 LNHDA, CDR2 SQIVND (reference sequence). The ends were cut back, 10 bases at V and 2 bases at J, with 18 bases in the middle. As DNA, the CDR3 is TGTGCCACCTCCCAGGCCCTTGGCCCCTACGAGCAGTACTTC. Its protein product is CATSQALGPYEQYF.

V is TRBV13 and J is TRBJ2-2, with TRBD1 matching 8 bases. The V gene's germline CDR1 is PRHDT and CDR2 FYEKMQ (reference sequence). V shed 5 bases, J shed 3 bases, and the junction held 11 bases outside the gene matches. The CDR3 has 17 residues. The CDR3 loop reads CASSPDIGQGDTGELFF. CDR3 bases: TGTGCCAGCAGCCCCGATATAGGACAGGGTGACACCGGGGAGCTGTTTTTT.

J is TRBJ2-5 and V is TRBV6-6; 7 bases line up with TRBD1. V trimming: 2 bases; J trimming: 2 bases; junction bases outside the gene matches: 5. CDR1 is MNHNY, CDR2 SVGAGI, per germline (reference sequence). The CDR3 totals 15 residues. The CDR3 DNA reads as TGTGCCAGCAGTTACACCCAGACAGGGCAAGAGACCCAGTACTTC. Residues: CASSYTQTGQETQYF.

V gene TRBV27 combines with J gene TRBJ2-7, with D perhaps TRBD1 (6 bases). This CDR3 has 15 amino acids. Trimming removed 4 bases at V and 3 bases at J, with 16 bases between. CDR1 and CDR2 from the germline V gene are MNHEY and SMNVEV (reference sequence). The CDR3 loop reads CASSSGTTDFYEQYF. The CDR3 DNA follows: TGTGCCAGCAGTTCCGGGACAACCGACTTCTACGAGCAGTACTTC.

V and J are TRBV16 and TRBJ2-7, with D uncertain. Trimming removed 4 bases at V and 1 base at J, with 8 bases between. The CDR3 consists of 13 residues. CDR1 is KGHSY and CDR2 is FQNENV in the germline V gene. The CDR3 sequence is CASSPPGSYEQYF. CDR3 DNA sequence: TGTGCCAGCAGCCCACCGGGTTCCTACGAGCAGTACTTC.

The chain carries TRBV7-9 and TRBJ2-7; 7 bases are shared with TRBD2. The length of the CDR3 is 15 residues. The germline V gene encodes CDR1 SEHNR and CDR2 FQNEAQ (reference sequence). The V segment lost 4 bases and the J segment 6 bases; nucleotides outside the gene matches: 12. CDR3 in amino acids: CASSSVLGRAVEQYF. DNA for the CDR3: TGTGCCAGCAGCTCCGTCCTTGGGAGGGCCGTCGAGCAGTACTTC.

The CDR3 loop reads CASSSGLAADTQYF. DNA for the CDR3: TGTGCCAGCAGCTCGGGACTAGCGGCAGATACGCAGTATTTT. This chain uses TRBV7-9 with TRBJ2-3, with 11 bases matching TRBD2. Germline lookup yields CDR1 SEHNR and CDR2 FQNEAQ (reference sequence). The J segment lost 4 bases and the V segment lost 4 bases, leaving 1 base of the junction unmatched. There are 14 residues in the CDR3. Full variable domain (remainder filled in from reference TRBV7-9 and TRBJ2-3): DTGVSQNPRHKITKRGQNVTFRCDPISEHNRLYWYRQTLGQGPEFLTYFQNEAQLEKSRLLSDRFSAERPKGSFSTLEIQRTEQGDSAMYLCASSSGLAADTQYFGPGTRLTVL.

The chain joins TRBV5-5 to TRBJ1-5; D may be TRBD1 (5 bases). Germline V gives CDR1 SGHKS, CDR2 YYEKEE (reference sequence). The CDR3 runs 16 residues. V was clipped by 0 bases and J by 2 bases, with 12 bases between them. In nucleotides, the CDR3 is TGTGCCAGCAGCTTGGCCTGGCAGGGCGGCAATCAGCCCCAGCATTTT. Translation: CASSLAWQGGNQPQHF.

The rearrangement uses TRBV21-1 and TRBJ2-4. TRBV21-1 is a pseudogene. The CDR3 has 16 amino acids. CDR3 sequence: CASTQWGSLAKNIQYF. CDR3 coding DNA: TGTGCCAGCACCCAATGGGGGAGCCTAGCCAAAAACATTCAGTACTTC.

The chain joins TRBV4-3 to TRBJ1-3; D is undetermined. Trimming left V 0 bases short and J 4 bases short, with 13 bases between. This CDR3 spans 16 amino acids. Per the germline V gene, CDR1 is LGHNA and CDR2 is YSLEER. The DNA for the CDR3 is TGCGCCAGCAGCCAAGAGGGCGAGGGTCTCGGAAACACCATATATTTT. Translation gives CASSQEGEGLGNTIYF.

The chain is built from TRBV25-1 and TRBJ1-3; D might be TRBD1 (5 bases). This CDR3 has 11 amino acids. Trimming pared 6 bases from V and 7 bases from J, leaving 7 bases between. Germline lookup yields CDR1 MGHDK and CDR2 SYGVNS. The CDR3 DNA sequence: TGTGCCAGCAGGGGGGGGAACACCATATATTTT. Translation gives CASRGGNTIYF.

The chain uses TRBV6-5 and TRBJ2-1; D gene uncertain. Between the trimmed V and J ends, which lost 2 bases and 8 bases, there was a span of 10 bases. The CDR3 extends over 13 amino acids. Germline V gene lookup returns CDR1 MNHEY and CDR2 SVGAGI. CDR3 DNA: TGTGCCAGCAGTTACAAAAGCGATTATGAGCAGTTCTTC. The encoded protein is CASSYKSDYEQFF.

The chain recombines TRBV27 with TRBJ2-1; D may be TRBD1 or TRBD2 (5 bases each). Trimming cost V 7 bases and J 7 bases, with 11 bases left between them. The germline V gene has CDR1 MNHEY and CDR2 SMNVEV (reference sequence). The CDR3 sequence is 12 residues long. The CDR3 DNA reads as TGTGCCAGCATCAATGGGGGAAATGAGCAGTTCTTC. Translated, it gives CASINGGNEQFF.

The chain employs TRBV27 and TRBJ2-7; D may match TRBD1 or TRBD2 (5 bases each). The V gene lost 1 base and the J gene lost 6 bases, with 13 bases spanning the gap. Germline loops: CDR1 MNHEY, CDR2 SMNVEV (reference sequence). CDR3 length: 14 residues. The CDR3 coding sequence is TGTGCCAGCAGTTTATTCGGGGACCCCGGCGAGCAGTACTTC. It specifies CASSLFGDPGEQYF.

For the CDR3, the DNA is TGTGCCAGCAGTTTATCGGGTCGGGTGGGAGCTTTCTTT. Translated: CASSLSGRVGAFF. The rearrangement joins TRBV27 to TRBJ1-1; D unclear. The length of the CDR3 is 13 residues. The V and J ends lost 0 bases and 10 bases respectively, with 12 bases between them. Germline V gene data show CDR1 as MNHEY and CDR2 as SMNVEV (reference sequence).

This clone is deemed medium-sized (0.01 to 0.1%). The rearrangement uses TRBV9 and TRBJ1-1, with 7 bases identical to TRBD1. The V and J ends lost 0 bases and 5 bases, in that order; junction bases with no gene match: 10. CDR1 SGDLS and CDR2 YYNGEE come from the germline V gene. The CDR3 is 16 amino acids. CDR3 amino acids: CASSVGDSGLGTEAFF. The CDR3 DNA reads TGTGCCAGCAGCGTAGGGGACAGCGGGTTAGGGACTGAAGCTTTCTTT.

The V and J genes are TRBV6-1 and TRBJ2-1; a possible D gene is TRBD2 (5 bases). Per the germline V gene, CDR1 is MNHNS and CDR2 is SASEGT. This CDR3 comprises 10 residues. The V gene lost 5 bases and the J gene lost 10 bases, with 6 bases spanning the gap. The CDR3 is CASSRGEQFF. The CDR3 region has the DNA TGTGCCAGCAGTCGCGGGGAGCAGTTCTTC.

The chain has TRBV28 and TRBJ2-1; D is possibly TRBD2 (6 bases). The CDR3 loop spans 16 amino acids. The V end was cut by 2 bases, the J end by 0 bases, with 11 bases between. The germline V gene encodes CDR1 MDHEN and CDR2 SYDVKM. The CDR3 sequence is CASSLEGLHSYNEQFF. The CDR3 DNA is TGTGCCAGCAGTTTAGAGGGACTGCACTCCTACAATGAGCAGTTCTTC.